This TCR beta chain was identified in a study of shared clonotypes between healthy human individuals (dated by TCRdb to 2020 to 2022). Looking at the study overall: A few men and a couple of women, aged 18 to 49 years, made up the cohort. Each donor's leukapheresis produced roughly between roughly 0.85 and 10 billion PBMCs. For each donor, CD4 naive and CD4 memory were each run on three plates, CD8 naive on two plates, and CD8 memory on one plate. To estimate repertoire size and how much clonotypes are shared between individuals, the study performed deep sequencing of blood TCR repertoires from a few healthy adults. Different laboratories and diverse techniques were used to prepare libraries and sequence TCR repertoires, to increase sequencing depth and limit assay-specific biases.

This clone was seen a handful of times. It lacks a known antigen. Per-nucleotide qualities are absent, and no much larger clonotype sits a single base away. V drops 6 bases and J drops 6 bases, leaving 17 bases in between. Based on the germline V gene, the CDR1 and CDR2 sequences are MNHEY and SVGAGI. From its cysteine to its phenylalanine, the CDR3 spans 15 amino acids. The CDR3 DNA has 45 bases and is translated from base 1. Using the deep immunoSEQ assay, multiplex PCR amplified TCR CDR3 regions from genomic DNA. For each cell subset, the extracted genomic DNA was distributed evenly across all wells of several immunoSEQ 96-well plates, and each plate served as one replicate. For sorted subsets, roughly 200 ng of genomic DNA, equivalent to 30,000 or so T cell genomes, went into each replicate PCR. Purified libraries were quantified with a Qubit 3.0 fluorometer, sized on a Bioanalyzer 2100, and re-quantified with the KAPA Library Quantification kit. Every immunoSEQ 96-well plate was sequenced on a separate single-read 150-cycle Illumina NextSeq 550 flow cell. The authors' pipeline ran thus. Because the immunoSEQ output held only junctional sequences and lacked quality scores, the filtering could not match the filtering applied to full-length reads. Sequences were annotated with PyIR, a Python wrapper for IgBLAST v1.9, and V/J genes and CDR3 were assigned using IMGT germline references. Reads were removed for weak V/J assignments (E-value above 1e-6), missing CDR3, stop codons, out-of-frame junctions, or ambiguous translated residues. V3J clonotypes were defined as sequences sharing an identical inferred V gene, J gene, and CDR3 amino acid sequence. The percentage overlap between two repertoires was calculated by dividing the number of shared unique clonotypes by the size of the smaller repertoire. Three approaches were used to assess repertoire richness: RTK rarefaction, the Chao1 estimator, and Recon v2.1 estimates of unobserved clonotypes. Generation probabilities were computed with OLGA for all TCRbeta clonotypes obtained by the gDNA method from several donors. Entries here come from immuneACCESS through TCRdb and include only in-frame sequences with V and J called. Some clones fail to appear in such tables; in the studies checked, an unresolved V gene covers under half of the shortfall, and the cause of the remainder is unknown. The D gene and trimming were derived from the DNA, and the V and J assignments and clone size from that table. This sample lists roughly 300,000 clones; about nine tenths were detected once. The ten largest clones represent 15% to 20% of the sample.

The paper as a whole reports these results and caveats: Because the study included a small number of donors, the genetic and exposure-history diversity represented was limited. Naive subsets generally had larger estimated clonotype richness than memory subsets. Incomplete sequencing was indicated by rarefaction of sorted-subset datasets, despite the large sequencing depth. When a few donors were compared, the shared fraction of clonotypes was about 5.2% for naive CD4, around 3.6% for naive CD8, 2% to 2.5% for memory CD4, and 0.4% for memory CD8. Pairwise subsampling led to the expectation that sequencing depth would affect the degree of clonotype sharing among donors. Compared with non-shared clonotypes, the clonotypes found in all four sorted-subset donors had higher generation probabilities. Only blood was sampled, and tissue TCR repertoires likely differ from those in blood.

Healthy HIV-negative adults with no recently reported acute infections or vaccinations were included as donors. Only Caucasian adults living in Nashville, Tennessee, USA were represented among the donors. CD8 memory samples consisted of magnetically selected CD45RO+ cells combined with CCR7-negative CD45RA+ effector memory (TemRA) cells. After blood collection by leukapheresis, PBMCs were isolated using Ficoll-Histopaque density gradient centrifugation and then cryopreserved in the vapor phase of liquid nitrogen. Purity and quantity of every magnetically sorted T cell population were checked by analytical flow cytometry. From each sorted fraction, genomic DNA was isolated and quantified by UV absorbance on a Nanodrop 2000c.

The sequence came from a man aged 18 to 29 in good health. Recombination joined TRBV6-5 with TRBJ2-2; the D segment could be TRBD1, given 8 matching bases. The source material was memory CD8+ T cells sorted from blood. The sample's cell subset or site label, in plain terms: CD45RO+ cells pooled with CCR7-negative TemRA cells. The sequenced DNA: TGTGCCAGCAGACACAGGGGGGGAAAGGCCGGGGAGCTGTTTTTT. It specifies CASRHRGGKAGELFF.